Listed here are 14 T cell receptor beta chains from one sample, sequenced in a study of identical twins. TCRdb independently ran MiXCR on the 5' RACE reads; one entry per CDR3 protein. The sample records 450,000 or so distinct CDR3 sequences, over 11% being singletons. This sample was shared with a second study, whose subject was yellow fever vaccine responses in identical twins.

Sequencing was done on a sample of CD4+ T cells sorted from blood. These TCRs come from a woman younger than 35 in good health.

The chain links TRBV12-3 or TRBV12-4 to TRBJ1-5; TRBD1 matches 8 bases. V gave up 0 bases and J gave up 7 bases; unmatched junction bases: 5. The CDR3 extends over 15 amino acids. This chain's CDR3 is CASSLAQGARQPQHF. CDR3 sequence (DNA): TGTGCCAGCAGTTTAGCTCAGGGGGCACGACAGCCCCAGCATTTT.

This clonotype came up many times. V is TRBV7-9 and J is TRBJ2-5; D perhaps matches TRBD2 (5 bases). V gave up 5 bases and J gave up 0 bases, with 13 bases separating them. Germline CDR1 and CDR2: SEHNR and FQNEAQ (reference sequence). The CDR3 is 15 residues long. The DNA for the CDR3 is TGTGCCAGCAGCCCCGGGAACCTGTACCAAGAGACCCAGTACTTC. It is translated as CASSPGNLYQETQYF.

Many counts were recorded for this clonotype. This chain joins TRBV29-1 and TRBJ1-1, with D maybe TRBD1 (5 bases). CDR3 length equals 16 residues. The V and J ends lost 2 bases and 1 base respectively, with 17 bases between them. CDR1 and CDR2 from the germline V gene are SQVTM and ANQGSEA. This CDR3 is CSVEIRDRRPNTEAFF. Here the CDR3 DNA reads TGCAGCGTTGAAATACGGGACCGCAGACCGAACACTGAAGCTTTCTTT.

This chain connects TRBV2 to TRBJ2-7; 8 bases agree with TRBD2. J was trimmed by 3 bases and V by 5 bases; bases with no gene match: 9. This CDR3 spans 15 amino acids. The germline gives CDR1 SNHLY, CDR2 FYNNEI. CDR3 residues: CASSRPTGGGYEQYF. CDR3 in DNA: TGTGCCAGCAGTCGCCCAACGGGAGGGGGCTACGAGCAGTACTTC.

This clonotype was counted many times. J is TRBJ2-1 and V is TRBV5-1; D call uncertain. The V gene lost 2 bases and the J gene lost 4 bases, with 7 bases spanning the gap. This CDR3 contains 13 residues. Germline CDR1 and CDR2: SGHRS and YFSETQ. The CDR3: CASSFDLYNEQFF. The CDR3 DNA sequence: TGCGCCAGCAGCTTCGACCTTTACAATGAGCAGTTCTTC.

In its sample, this clonotype was seen a few times. This chain uses TRBV12-3 or TRBV12-4 with TRBJ2-5; TRBD2 agrees at 10 bases. The CDR3 contains 17 residues. The V and J ends lost 2 bases and 2 bases, in that order; junction bases with no gene match: 8. CDR3: CASSLSIAGGVQETQYF. The CDR3 nucleotides read TGTGCCAGCAGTTTATCCATAGCGGGGGGCGTACAAGAGACCCAGTACTTC.

In this sample, this clonotype turned up many times. The chain links TRBV7-2 to TRBJ2-1; D gene unclear. V was cut by 5 bases and J by 0 bases, with 8 bases left in between. The CDR3 is made up of 14 amino acids. CDR1 and CDR2 from the germline V gene are SGHTA and FQGNSA. The CDR3 loop is CASSPRSSYNEQFF. In DNA form, the CDR3 reads TGTGCCAGCAGCCCCCGGAGCTCCTACAATGAGCAGTTCTTC.

This clonotype was counted a few times. The chain combines TRBV9 with TRBJ1-1, with 9 positions matching TRBD1. J lost 0 bases, V lost 3 bases, and 3 bases had no gene match. The germline CDR1 and CDR2 sequences are SGDLS and YYNGEE. The CDR3 covers 15 residues. The CDR3 here is CASSARTGVNTEAFF. CDR3 nucleotides: TGTGCCAGCAGCGCACGGACAGGGGTGAACACTGAAGCTTTCTTT.

A word on this clonotype: With a much larger clone just one base away, this may be a read error. The rearrangement links TRBV20-1 to TRBJ2-3; D unresolved. This CDR3 has 11 amino acids. Germline V gene lookup returns CDR1 DFQATT and CDR2 SNEGSKA (reference sequence). Trimming cost V 7 bases and J 5 bases, with 10 bases left between them. CDR3 loop: CSERPGDTQYF. CDR3 sequence (DNA): TGCAGTGAGCGCCCCGGAGATACGCAGTATTTT.

This chain uses TRBV20-1 with TRBJ2-3, with 8 bases that match TRBD2. CDR3 length: 16 amino acids. Trimming took 3 bases from V and 1 from J; bases not matched to a gene: 9. Germline lookup yields CDR1 DFQATT and CDR2 SNEGSKA (reference sequence). The CDR3 DNA reads TGCAGTGCTAGGCTTCCGGGAGGGTTGGGCACAGATACGCAGTATTTT. Its protein product is CSARLPGGLGTDTQYF.

The gene calls are TRBV6-5 and TRBJ2-1; TRBD1 is a possible D gene (6 bases). CDR3 length equals 14 residues. V lost 8 bases, J lost 4 bases, and 15 bases lay in between. Germline V gene lookup returns CDR1 MNHEY and CDR2 SVGAGI. CDR3 protein: CASATDRRYNEQFF. DNA for the CDR3: TGTGCCAGCGCGACGGACAGAAGATACAATGAGCAGTTCTTC.

This clonotype was picked up a small number of times. The gene calls are TRBV20-1 and TRBJ1-2; weak D call: TRBD1 (5 bases). Germline CDR1 and CDR2: DFQATT and SNEGSKA (reference sequence). The CDR3 runs 11 residues. Trimming stripped 6 bases from V and 8 bases from J, with 13 bases between. DNA for the CDR3: TGCAGTGCAACCACCGGGACCGGCTACACCTTC. Encoded protein: CSATTGTGYTF.

This clonotype was seen ten or more times. The V and J genes are TRBV4-2 and TRBJ1-2; tentative D call: TRBD1 (6 bases). Germline assignment: CDR1 LGHNA and CDR2 YNFKEQ. Trimming removed 0 bases at V and 4 bases at J, with 12 bases between. The CDR3 contains 15 residues. The CDR3: CASSQDWGLGYGYTF. CDR3 bases: TGTGCCAGCAGCCAAGATTGGGGGCTGGGCTATGGCTACACCTTC.

The table lists this clonotype with many counts. The V call is TRBV7-2, the J call TRBJ2-3; unclear D gene. Germline-derived CDR1 and CDR2 are SGHTA and FQGNSA. CDR3 length: 16 residues. The V and J ends lost 5 bases and 0 bases respectively, with 15 bases between them. In nucleotides, the CDR3 is TGTGCCAGCAGCGTGAGTACCGGCCCTAGCACAGATACGCAGTATTTT. Residues: CASSVSTGPSTDTQYF.